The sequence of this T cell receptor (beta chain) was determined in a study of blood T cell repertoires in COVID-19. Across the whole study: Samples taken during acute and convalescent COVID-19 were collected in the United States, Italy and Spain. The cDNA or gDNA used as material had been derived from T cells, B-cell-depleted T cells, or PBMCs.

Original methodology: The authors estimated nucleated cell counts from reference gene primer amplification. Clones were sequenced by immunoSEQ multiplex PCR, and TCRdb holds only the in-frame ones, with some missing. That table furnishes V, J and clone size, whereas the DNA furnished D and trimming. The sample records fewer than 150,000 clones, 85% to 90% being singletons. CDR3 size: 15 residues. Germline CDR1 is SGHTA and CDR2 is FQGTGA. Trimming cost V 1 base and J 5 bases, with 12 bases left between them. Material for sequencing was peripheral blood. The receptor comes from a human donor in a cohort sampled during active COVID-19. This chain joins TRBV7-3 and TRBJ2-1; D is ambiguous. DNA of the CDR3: TGTGCCAGCAGCTTAAGCTCTGGCAGAAACAATGAGCAGTTCTTC. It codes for CASSLSSGRNNEQFF.